Below, 27 T cell receptor beta chains from the same sample are listed, as sequenced in a study of graft-versus-host responses after intestinal transplantation. No antigen is known for these receptors. Clones were sequenced by immunoSEQ multiplex PCR, and TCRdb holds only the in-frame ones, with some missing. The table records about 85,000 clones, roughly four fifths of them present only once. The sample here was unstimulated CD8+ T cells sorted from spleen or lymph node cells, taken before intestinal transplant. Receptors were obtained from a human donor who received an intestinal transplant.

The chain couples TRBV6-6 to TRBJ2-7; 9 positions match TRBD1. Germline CDR1 MNHNY, CDR2 SVGAGI (reference sequence). With 0 bases clipped from V and 3 bases from J, the junction kept 0 bases outside the gene matches. The CDR3 loop spans 14 amino acids. The DNA for the CDR3 is TGTGCCAGCAGTTACTCGACAGGGGGCTACGAGCAGTACTTC. It encodes CASSYSTGGYEQYF.

The J gene is TRBJ2-1, the V gene TRBV9; 7 bases map to TRBD2. The CDR3 consists of 15 residues. The J segment lost 4 bases and the V segment lost 4 bases, leaving 8 bases of the junction unmatched. The germline gives CDR1 SGDLS, CDR2 YYNGEE. CDR3 amino acids: CASSQGRGDYNEQFF. Here the CDR3 DNA reads TGTGCCAGCAGCCAAGGCCGGGGGGATTACAATGAGCAGTTCTTC.

The chain employs TRBV7-4 and TRBJ2-5; the match to TRBD2 covers 8 bases. The CDR3 covers 17 residues. Trimming at V came to 2 bases and at J to 5 bases, leaving 13 bases not matched to a gene. The V gene's germline CDR1 is SGHVT and CDR2 SQSDAQ. CDR3 in amino acids: CASSLTRTSNRRETQYF. In DNA form, the CDR3 reads TGTGCCAGCAGCTTAACCCGGACTAGCAATAGGCGGGAGACCCAGTACTTC.

J is TRBJ1-1 and V is TRBV30, with D uncertain. The germline V and J ends were trimmed by 3 bases and 2 bases, with 4 bases remaining between them. Germline V gene lookup returns CDR1 GTSNPN and CDR2 SVGIG (reference sequence). The CDR3 has 11 amino acids. As DNA, the CDR3 is TGTGCCTGGAGGGGAAACACTGAAGCTTTCTTT. As protein: CAWRGNTEAFF.

V usage is TRBV7-6 and J usage is TRBJ2-3; 8 nucleotides align to TRBD2. The trim removed 1 base at V and 2 bases at J, leaving 5 bases unmatched. Per germline, CDR1 SGHVS and CDR2 FNYEAQ. The CDR3 extends over 16 amino acids. CDR3 nucleotide sequence: TGTGCCAGCAGCTTAGGGGCGGGGGGATCCACAGATACGCAGTATTTT. Translating it yields CASSLGAGGSTDTQYF.

The sample holds one count of this clone. The chain couples TRBV28 to TRBJ1-1, with 7 bases identical to TRBD1. Germline V gene lookup returns CDR1 MDHEN and CDR2 SYDVKM. The CDR3 length is 17 residues. V was clipped by 5 bases and J by 3 bases; unmatched bases: 15. The CDR3 nucleotides read TGTGCCAGCAGTCTTATCCCAGGGGGTGGTTTGGACACTGAAGCTTTCTTT. It codes for CASSLIPGGGLDTEAFF.

For this clone: The sample holds other DNA sequences that translate to the same CDR3. V is TRBV5-1 and J is TRBJ2-1, with TRBD2 identical over 9 bases. The CDR3 has 17 residues. Per germline, CDR1 SGHRS and CDR2 YFSETQ. The V and J ends lost 0 bases and 5 bases, in that order; junction bases with no gene match: 9. The CDR3 DNA follows: TGCGCCAGCAGCTTGGGACTCGCGGGGGGGATCCACAATGAGCAGTTCTTC. It translates to CASSLGLAGGIHNEQFF.

The chain combines TRBV5-6 with TRBJ1-2, with 7 bases identical to TRBD1. The ends lost 2 bases at V and 8 bases at J; junction bases unmatched: 9. The germline V gene has CDR1 SGHDT and CDR2 YYEEEE. This CDR3 is 14 amino acids long. In nucleotides, the CDR3 is TGTGCCAGCAGCTTAAGAACAGGGGCATCGGGCTACACCTTC. Translation gives CASSLRTGASGYTF.

V is TRBV5-4 and J is TRBJ2-5; unclear D gene. Gene TRBJ2-7 matches the end of the DNA better, so the J call may be wrong. Per the germline V gene, CDR1 is SGHNT and CDR2 is YYREEE (reference sequence). CDR3 size: 15 residues. Here the CDR3 reads CASSLWPLASYEQYF. The CDR3 DNA follows: TGTGCCAGCAGCTTGTGGCCCCTGGCTTCCTACGAGCAGTACTTC.

The genes are TRBV11-1 and TRBJ2-7; D not resolved. The germline V gene encodes CDR1 SGHAT and CDR2 FQDESV (reference sequence). Trimming shortened V by 1 base and J by 3 bases, and 7 bases separated the two germline ends. The CDR3 is 13 residues long. The CDR3 is CASSLGTDYEQYF. CDR3 nucleotide sequence: TGTGCCAGCAGCTTAGGGACGGACTACGAGCAGTACTTC.

CDR3 loop: CASSLGGIDYGYTF. The CDR3 bases are TGTGCCAGCAGCCTCGGGGGTATAGACTATGGCTACACCTTC. The V gene is TRBV5-6, the J gene TRBJ1-2, with a tentative D call TRBD1 (5 bases). Germline V gene data show CDR1 as SGHDT and CDR2 as YYEEEE. CDR3 length: 14 residues. Trimming left V 4 bases short and J 3 bases short, with 13 bases between.

This chain uses TRBV6-1 with TRBJ2-7, with TRBD2 identical over 7 bases. The V and J ends lost 3 bases and 4 bases, in that order; junction bases with no gene match: 21. CDR1 and CDR2 (germline): MNHNS, SASEGT. The CDR3 consists of 19 residues. The CDR3 bases are TGTGCCAGCAGTGATAGGAAACGTGGGAGGGCTACGGGCATATACGAGCAGTACTTC. This translates into CASSDRKRGRATGIYEQYF.

The sample holds one count of this clone. The chain joins TRBV28 to TRBJ2-1; the D is unclear. The CDR3 covers 15 residues. CDR1 is MDHEN and CDR2 is SYDVKM in the germline V gene. Between the trimmed V and J ends, which lost 1 base and 0 bases, there was a span of 7 bases. The CDR3 nucleotides read TGTGCCAGCAGTTTATTCTCTAGCTCCTACAATGAGCAGTTCTTC. Amino acids: CASSLFSSSYNEQFF. Using reference TRBV28 and TRBJ2-1 for the parts outside the CDR3, the full variable domain is DVKVTQSSRYLVKRTGEKVFLECVQDMDHENMFWYRQDPGLGLRLIYFSYDVKMKEKGDIPEGYSVSREKKERFSLILESASTNQTSMYLCASSLFSSSYNEQFFGPGTRLTVL.

The genes are TRBV5-1 and TRBJ1-1; TRBD1 might be the D (6 bases). Germline V gene sequence: CDR1 SGHRS, CDR2 YFSETQ. The V end lost 0 bases, the J end lost 0 bases, and 12 bases lay between the germline ends. This CDR3 region has 16 residues. The CDR3 here is CASSLDREGMNTEAFF. The CDR3, as DNA: TGCGCCAGCAGCTTGGACAGGGAGGGCATGAACACTGAAGCTTTCTTT.

The chain couples TRBV7-3 to TRBJ2-3; D ambiguous. This CDR3 is 13 amino acids long. V lost 3 bases to trimming and J lost 2 bases, with 6 bases between them. CDR1 is SGHTA, CDR2 FQGTGA, per germline. CDR3 residues: CASSLILTDTQYF. The CDR3 nucleotides are TGTGCCAGCAGCTTGATCCTCACAGATACGCAGTATTTT.

CDR3 nucleotides: TGTGCCAGCAGTCGGACGGATAGCAATCAGCCCCAGCATTTT. This translates into CASSRTDSNQPQHF. The J gene is TRBJ1-5, the V gene TRBV28; D unresolved. The CDR3 extends over 14 amino acids. The germline gives CDR1 MDHEN, CDR2 SYDVKM. V lost 5 bases to trimming and J lost 0 bases, with 8 bases between them.

This rearrangement joins TRBV29-1 to TRBJ1-5; 12 nucleotides match TRBD1. In germline, CDR1 is SQVTM, CDR2 ANQGSEA. V shed 7 bases and J 4 bases; nucleotides not matched to a gene: 5. CDR3 length equals 14 residues. The CDR3 region has the DNA TGCAGCGCCGGGGGACAGGGGGCAAATCAGCCCCAGCATTTT. It specifies CSAGGQGANQPQHF. Based on the CDR3 plus reference TRBV29-1 and TRBJ1-5, the full variable domain is SAVISQKPSRDICQRGTSLTIQCQVDSQVTMMFWYRQQPGQSLTLIATANQGSEATYESGFVIDKFPISRPNLTFSTLTVSNMSPEDSSIYLCSAGGQGANQPQHFGDGTRLSIL.

CDR3 sequence reads: CAISELKGPYSGNTIYF. In DNA form, the CDR3 reads TGTGCCATCAGTGAGTTAAAGGGGCCTTACTCTGGAAACACCATATATTTT. V usage is TRBV10-3 and J usage is TRBJ1-3; D may be TRBD1 (5 bases). Germline assignment: CDR1 ENHRY and CDR2 SYGVKD. The V and J ends lost 1 base and 0 bases respectively, with 13 bases between them. This CDR3 region has 17 residues.

The V call is TRBV10-3, the J call TRBJ1-2; the D is unclear. This CDR3 spans 13 amino acids. Germline V lookup: CDR1 ENHRY, CDR2 SYGVKD. Trimming cost V 4 bases and J 6 bases, with 12 bases left between them. CDR3 amino acids: CAISGLDGDGYTF. CDR3 DNA: TGTGCCATCAGTGGACTCGACGGCGATGGCTACACCTTC.

The chain combines TRBV6-1 with TRBJ1-5, with D unresolved. The germline V gene encodes CDR1 MNHNS and CDR2 SASEGT. The CDR3 length is 15 residues. V was pared by 8 bases and J by 0 bases, with 14 bases between. The CDR3 spells CASSIDRFSNQPQHF. DNA of the CDR3: TGTGCCAGCTCAATTGATAGGTTTAGCAATCAGCCCCAGCATTTT.

The chain has TRBV4-1 and TRBJ1-2, with TRBD1 as a possible D gene (5 bases). V was pared by 3 bases and J by 6 bases, with 14 bases between. CDR1 MGHRA and CDR2 YSYEKL come from the germline V gene. This CDR3 region has 14 residues. The CDR3: CASSQGTGDNGYTF. CDR3 bases: TGCGCCAGCAGCCAGGGGACGGGCGATAATGGCTACACCTTC.

This clone was seen a few times. V and J are TRBV6-5 and TRBJ2-5; TRBD1 might be the D (6 bases). CDR1 and CDR2 (germline): MNHEY, SVGAGI. The length of the CDR3 is 15 residues. The V gene lost 5 bases and the J gene lost 5 bases, with 18 bases spanning the gap. This CDR3 is CASSMTGARGETQYF. Written as DNA, the CDR3 is TGTGCCAGCAGTATGACCGGGGCTAGGGGGGAGACCCAGTACTTC.

The gene calls are TRBV19 and TRBJ1-2; 9 bases line up with TRBD1. V was clipped by 6 bases and J by 4 bases; unmatched bases: 15. Germline lookup yields CDR1 LNHDA and CDR2 SQIVND (reference sequence). The CDR3 has 17 residues. The CDR3 here is CASSTGTGSARSYGYTF. In nucleotides, the CDR3 is TGTGCCAGTAGCACCGGGACAGGGAGTGCCCGGTCCTATGGCTACACCTTC.

In its sample, this clone was seen once. The chain combines TRBV27 with TRBJ2-5; maybe TRBD1 (6 bases). The V end lost 2 bases, the J end lost 6 bases, and 10 bases lay between the germline ends. Germline V gives CDR1 MNHEY, CDR2 SMNVEV (reference sequence). This CDR3 is 13 amino acids long. CDR3 in DNA: TGTGCCAGCAGTTTAGGAGACAGGAAGACCCAGTACTTC. This gives the protein CASSLGDRKTQYF.

This rearrangement joins TRBV5-1 to TRBJ2-7, with D hard to call. CDR3 length: 15 residues. V was pared by 5 bases and J by 2 bases, with 17 bases between. Germline CDR1 SGHRS, CDR2 YFSETQ. The CDR3 DNA reads as TGCGCCAGCAGGCTACAGAACAATAATGCCTACGAGCAGTACTTC. Its protein is CASRLQNNNAYEQYF.

The chain recombines TRBV6-6 with TRBJ1-1; TRBD1 might be the D (5 bases). CDR3 length: 15 amino acids. The V gene's germline CDR1 is MNHNY and CDR2 SVGAGI (reference sequence). Trimming stripped 6 bases from V and 1 base from J, with 15 bases between. This CDR3 is CASSWGVTGNTEAFF. The CDR3, as DNA: TGTGCCAGCAGCTGGGGGGTAACAGGGAACACTGAAGCTTTCTTT.

This sequence joins TRBV28 and TRBJ2-7; 9 bases map to TRBD2. The germline V gene encodes CDR1 MDHEN and CDR2 SYDVKM. Trimming cost V 5 bases and J 0 bases; bases outside gene matches: 8. The CDR3 is 16 amino acids. CDR3 nucleotide sequence: TGTGCCAGCAGTGTGATAGCTAGCGGGGTCTCCTACGAGCAGTACTTC. This encodes CASSVIASGVSYEQYF.